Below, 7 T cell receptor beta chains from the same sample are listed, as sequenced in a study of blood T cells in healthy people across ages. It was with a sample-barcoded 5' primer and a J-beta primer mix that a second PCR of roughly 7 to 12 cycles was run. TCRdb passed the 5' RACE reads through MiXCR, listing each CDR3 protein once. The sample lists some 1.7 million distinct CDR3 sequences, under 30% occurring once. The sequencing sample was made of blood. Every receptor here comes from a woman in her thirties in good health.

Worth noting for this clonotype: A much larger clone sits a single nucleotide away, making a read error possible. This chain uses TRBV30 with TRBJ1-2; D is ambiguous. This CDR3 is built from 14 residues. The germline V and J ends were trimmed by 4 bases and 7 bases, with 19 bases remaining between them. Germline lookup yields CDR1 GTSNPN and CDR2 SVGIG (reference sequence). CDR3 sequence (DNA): TGTGCCTGGACCGGTACGGGATCGGGCTGTGGCTACACCTTC. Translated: CAWTGTGSGCGYTF.

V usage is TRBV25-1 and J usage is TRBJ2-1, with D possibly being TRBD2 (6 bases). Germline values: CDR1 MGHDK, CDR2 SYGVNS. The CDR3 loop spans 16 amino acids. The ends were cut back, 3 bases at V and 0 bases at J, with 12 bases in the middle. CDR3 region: CASSDAGRGSYNEQFF. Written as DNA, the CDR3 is TGTGCCAGCAGTGACGCGGGGCGGGGCTCCTACAATGAGCAGTTCTTC.

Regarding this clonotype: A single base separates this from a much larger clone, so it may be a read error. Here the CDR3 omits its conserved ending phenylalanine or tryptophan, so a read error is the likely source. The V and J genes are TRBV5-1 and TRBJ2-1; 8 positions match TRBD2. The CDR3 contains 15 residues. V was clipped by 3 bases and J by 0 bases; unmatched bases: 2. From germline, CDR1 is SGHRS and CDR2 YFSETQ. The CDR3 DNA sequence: TGCGCCAGCAGCTCCGGGGGGGCCTCCTACAATGAGCAGTTCCTC. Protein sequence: CASSSGGASYNEQFL.

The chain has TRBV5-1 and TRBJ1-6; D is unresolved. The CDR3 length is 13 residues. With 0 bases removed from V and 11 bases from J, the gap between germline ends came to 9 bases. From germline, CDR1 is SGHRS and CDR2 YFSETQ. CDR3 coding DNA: TGCGCCAGCAGCTTGGCCCCTCAGGCACCCCTCCACTTT. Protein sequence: CASSLAPQAPLHF.

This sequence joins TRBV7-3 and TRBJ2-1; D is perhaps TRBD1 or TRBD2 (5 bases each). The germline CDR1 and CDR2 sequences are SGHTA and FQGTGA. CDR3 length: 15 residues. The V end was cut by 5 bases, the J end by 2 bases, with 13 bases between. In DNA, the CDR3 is TGTGCCAGCAGCCCCGAGGGGAGTACCTACAATGAGCAGTTCTTC. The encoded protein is CASSPEGSTYNEQFF.

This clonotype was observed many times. The CDR3 DNA reads TGCAGTGCTCCCCCTAGCGGGAGTTACGAGCAGTACTTC. Its translation: CSAPPSGSYEQYF. The V and J genes are TRBV20-1 and TRBJ2-7; 10 nucleotides agree with TRBD2. With 5 bases clipped from V and 4 bases from J, the junction kept 5 bases outside the gene matches. Germline CDR1 reads DFQATT; CDR2 reads SNEGSKA (reference sequence). The CDR3 runs to 13 residues.

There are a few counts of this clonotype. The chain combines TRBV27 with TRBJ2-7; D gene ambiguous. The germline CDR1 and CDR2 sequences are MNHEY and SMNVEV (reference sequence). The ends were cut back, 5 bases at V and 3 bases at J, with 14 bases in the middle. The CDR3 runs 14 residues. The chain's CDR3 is CASSPRGPLYEQYF. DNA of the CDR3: TGTGCCAGCAGTCCCCGCGGCCCCCTCTACGAGCAGTACTTC.